Listed below are T cell receptor beta chains from one sample, sequenced in a study of human T cells and chemical hapten exposure. One entry per CDR3 protein results from TCRdb running MiXCR on the RACE reads. The data contain some 84,000 distinct CDR3 sequences, roughly 10% of them singletons. The sequencing here drew on whole blood, taken in connection with sensitization to the hapten diphenylcyclopropenone (DPC). The source of these receptors is a woman between 50 and 59 years old with alopecia areata. Some clones in this sample may be carry-over from other donors' samples. The CDR3 runs from the conserved cysteine through the conserved F or W. Fields, in order: CDR3 protein, CDR3 DNA, clone size, J gene, D gene, V gene. The D gene is left open where the match is weak. Size values are once, few and many counts, or a class for expanded clones, and some rows have none.

CASKGGGLFGGAPQHF TGTGCCAGCAAAGGGGGTGGTTTATTTGGTGGTGCTCCCCAGCATTTT few TRBJ1-5 - TRBV7-8
CATSDPRTSGVQETQYF TGTGCCACCAGTGATCCACGCACTAGCGGGGTACAAGAGACCCAGTACTTC few TRBJ2-5 TRBD2 TRBV24-1
CASSETWGTDTQYF TGTGCCAGCAGCGAGACTTGGGGGACAGATACGCAGTATTTT - TRBJ2-3 - TRBV7-2
CASSHWGLEQYF TGTGCCAGCAGCCACTGGGGGCTTGAGCAGTACTTC - TRBJ2-7 - TRBV3-1
CASSGTPTDTQYF TGTGCCAGCTCCGGGACGCCCACAGATACGCAGTATTTT - TRBJ2-3 - TRBV9
CAWSVGGGFEKLFF TGTGCCTGGAGTGTCGGTGGGGGATTTGAAAAACTGTTTTTT - TRBJ1-4 - TRBV30
CSVDQGLGYEQYF TGCAGCGTTGACCAGGGTCTAGGCTACGAGCAGTACTTC - TRBJ2-7 - TRBV29-1
CSVRDTEAFF TGCAGCGTCCGCGACACTGAAGCTTTCTTT - TRBJ1-1 - TRBV29-1
CATSDWNLTSGSITDTQYF TGTGCCACCAGTGACTGGAACCTGACTAGCGGGAGTATTACAGATACGCAGTATTTT many TRBJ2-3 TRBD2 TRBV24-1
CAWSPGTGQPQHF TGTGCCTGGAGCCCAGGGACAGGTCAGCCCCAGCATTTT many TRBJ1-5 TRBD1 TRBV30
CASSLRWLAKGYTF TGTGCCAGCAGCCTTAGATGGCTGGCCAAGGGCTACACCTTC many TRBJ1-2 - TRBV7-8
CASSLVEARGSYNEQFF TGTGCCAGCAGCTTAGTCGAAGCCAGGGGTTCCTACAATGAGCAGTTCTTC few TRBJ2-1 - TRBV11-2
CSAPGTRDYNEQFF TGCAGTGCTCCCGGGACTAGAGACTACAATGAGCAGTTCTTC few TRBJ2-1 TRBD2 TRBV20-1
CASTKDLTSSLF TGTGCCAGCACTAAGGACCTCACCTCCTCCCTATTT - TRBJ2-3 - TRBV2
CSASWTAGNTEAFF TGCAGCGCCTCCTGGACAGCGGGGAACACTGAAGCTTTCTTT few TRBJ1-1 - TRBV29-1
CASTPGTANTGDLFF TGTGCCAGCACCCCCGGGACAGCTAACACCGGGGATCTGTTTTTT - TRBJ2-2 TRBD1 TRBV11-2
CSATVRGVNTEAFF TGCAGTGCTACAGTGAGGGGCGTGAACACTGAAGCTTTCTTT few TRBJ1-1 - TRBV20-1
CSVVVRASHTGELFF TGCAGCGTTGTTGTCCGGGCCTCCCACACCGGGGAGCTGTTTTTT many TRBJ2-2 - TRBV29-1
CASSFTSTGELFF TGTGCCAGCAGCTTTACTAGCACCGGGGAGCTGTTTTTT - TRBJ2-2 - TRBV11-2
CASSRSSYNSPLHF TGTGCCAGCAGCCGTAGCTCCTATAATTCACCCCTCCACTTT many TRBJ1-6 - TRBV7-6
CASSLTHSPLHF TGTGCCAGCAGCTTAACTCACTCACCCCTCCACTTT few TRBJ1-6 - TRBV7-2
CASSPVPGSNYNEQFF TGCGCCAGCAGCCCGGTTCCGGGATCGAATTACAATGAGCAGTTCTTC many TRBJ2-1 - TRBV5-1
CASSLSGTSRPRYEQYF TGTGCCAGCAGCTTGTCCGGGACCTCCCGCCCGAGATACGAGCAGTACTTC - TRBJ2-7 - TRBV11-2
CASKSSGRRDEQYF TGTGCCAGCAAGTCTAGCGGGAGGAGGGACGAGCAGTACTTC few TRBJ2-7 TRBD2 TRBV28
CASSPGQSNEKLFF TGTGCCAGCAGTCCAGGACAGAGTAATGAAAAACTGTTTTTT many TRBJ1-4 - TRBV6-5
CASSPVKAWIGYGYTF TGTGCCAGCTCACCTGTCAAGGCTTGGATTGGCTATGGCTACACCTTC few TRBJ1-2 - TRBV18
CASSLVSVLGETQYF TGTGCCAGCAGCTTAGTGTCTGTACTAGGAGAGACCCAGTACTTC many TRBJ2-5 - TRBV7-8
CASSFRIGLTRDTQYF TGTGCCAGCAGCTTCCGTATCGGGTTGACTCGGGATACGCAGTATTTT - TRBJ2-3 - TRBV5-4
CASGMGVSGANVLTF TGTGCCAGCGGAATGGGGGTATCTGGGGCCAACGTCCTGACTTTC - TRBJ2-6 - TRBV11-3
CASSSSRGGAYEQYF TGTGCCAGCAGTTCCTCCCGTGGGGGGGCGTACGAGCAGTACTTC many TRBJ2-7 - TRBV6-5
CASSYRDSHNEQFF TGTGCCAGCAGTTACCGGGACAGTCACAATGAGCAGTTCTTC many TRBJ2-1 TRBD1 TRBV6-2/TRBV6-3
CASSSGLAGRTDTQYF TGTGCCAGCAGCTCGGGACTAGCGGGTCGCACAGATACGCAGTATTTT few TRBJ2-3 TRBD2 TRBV7-3
CASSQGRQGTNYGYTF TGTGCCAGCAGCCAAGGACGACAGGGGACGAACTATGGCTACACCTTC - TRBJ1-2 TRBD1 TRBV7-9
CSARTGGSGELFF TGCAGCGCCCGGACAGGGGGCTCCGGGGAGCTGTTTTTT - TRBJ2-2 TRBD1 TRBV29-1
CSALGERGSSYNEQFF TGCAGTGCCCTAGGGGAGCGGGGAAGCTCCTACAATGAGCAGTTCTTC - TRBJ2-1 TRBD2 TRBV20-1
CASSPKTGGTDTQYF TGTGCCAGCTCCCCAAAGACAGGGGGGACAGATACGCAGTATTTT - TRBJ2-3 TRBD1 TRBV18
CASSVEGSTGSNQPQHF TGTGCCAGCAGCGTAGAGGGGTCCACAGGGAGCAATCAGCCCCAGCATTTT many TRBJ1-5 - TRBV9
CASSSAQGDGSPLHF TGTGCCAGCAGCTCCGCCCAGGGAGATGGTTCACCCCTCCACTTT many TRBJ1-6 - TRBV7-3
CASSDARQGQPQHF TGTGCCAGCAGTGACGCCCGCCAGGGCCAGCCCCAGCATTTT few TRBJ1-5 - TRBV25-1